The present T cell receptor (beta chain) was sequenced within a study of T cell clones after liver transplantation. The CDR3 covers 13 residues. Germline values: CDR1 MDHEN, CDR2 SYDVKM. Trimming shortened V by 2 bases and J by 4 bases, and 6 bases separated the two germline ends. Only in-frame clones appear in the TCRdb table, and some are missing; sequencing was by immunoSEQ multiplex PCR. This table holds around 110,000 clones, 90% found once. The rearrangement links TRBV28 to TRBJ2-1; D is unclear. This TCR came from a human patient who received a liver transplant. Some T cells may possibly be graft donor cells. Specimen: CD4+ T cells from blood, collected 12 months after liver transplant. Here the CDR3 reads CASSLGGYNEQFF. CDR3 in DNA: TGTGCCAGCAGTTTAGGCGGATACAATGAGCAGTTCTTC.